One and the same sample provided the 30 T cell receptor beta chains below, sequenced in a study of blood T cell repertoires in COVID-19. Libraries were prepared by immunoSEQ multiplex PCR; TCRdb keeps only in-frame clonotypes and omits some of them. The table records about 190,000 clones, about 88% of them present only once. Specimen: PBMCs or T cells enriched from blood (not recorded which). The receptor source for this set is a woman younger than 45 who had recovered from COVID-19.

This clone was found a few times. DNA for the CDR3: TGTGCTAGTGGTTCCCTAGGGGAACGGGCTGAAGCTTTCTTT. Translated, it gives CASGSLGERAEAFF. The chain couples TRBV12-5 to TRBJ1-1, with D possibly being TRBD1 (5 bases). The CDR3 has 14 amino acids. V lost 4 bases to trimming and J lost 6 bases, with 15 bases between them. Germline CDR1 LGHNT, CDR2 FRNRAP.

This clone has a handful of counts. The chain links TRBV2 to TRBJ1-6; tentatively, D is TRBD1 (6 bases). This CDR3 has 14 residues. The germline V gene encodes CDR1 SNHLY and CDR2 FYNNEI. V was clipped by 5 bases and J by 9 bases, with 14 bases between them. The CDR3 nucleotides read TGTGCCAGCAGTTATCAAAGGGACATTTCACCCCTCCACTTT. It specifies CASSYQRDISPLHF. Drawing the rest from reference TRBV2 and TRBJ1-6, the complete variable domain is EPEVTQTPSHQVTQMGQEVILRCVPISNHLYFYWYRQILGQKVEFLVSFYNNEISEKSEIFDDQFSVERPDGSNFTLKIRSTKLEDSAMYFCASSYQRDISPLHFGNGTRLTVT.

The chain is built from TRBV7-9 and TRBJ2-3; D not resolved. Trimming took off 3 bases at V and 4 bases at J, with 8 bases between the two ends. This CDR3 has 13 residues. Germline CDR1 is SEHNR and CDR2 is FQNEAQ (reference sequence). DNA of the CDR3: TGTGCCAGCAGCTTTGAAGCGCCAGATACGCAGTATTTT. Residues: CASSFEAPDTQYF.

This rearrangement joins TRBV3-1 (or the pseudogene TRBV3-2) to TRBJ1-5, with D possibly matching TRBD1 (5 bases). The CDR3 is 14 residues long. V was pared by 1 base and J by 5 bases, with 9 bases between. The germline CDR1 and CDR2 sequences are LGHDT and YNNKEL (reference sequence). CDR3 protein: CASSQGQGYQPQHF. The CDR3 region has the DNA TGTGCCAGCAGCCAAGGGCAGGGTTATCAGCCCCAGCATTTT.

This chain uses TRBV28 with TRBJ2-4; 7 nucleotides align to TRBD1. This CDR3 has 16 amino acids. CDR1 and CDR2 from the germline V gene are MDHEN and SYDVKM. J gave up 0 bases and V 10 bases, and 12 bases lay outside the gene matches. CDR3 amino acids: CATLPSGQVAKNIQYF. CDR3 bases: TGTGCCACCCTGCCCTCCGGACAGGTAGCCAAAAACATTCAGTACTTC.

Note on this clone: This clone may be a read error of a much larger clone one base away. The chain joins TRBV3-1 (or the pseudogene TRBV3-2) to TRBJ2-5; 8 bases agree with TRBD2. Germline trimming cut 3 bases from V and 5 bases from J; bases unmatched to any gene: 14. The CDR3 runs 17 residues. In germline, CDR1 is LGHDT, CDR2 YNNKEL (reference sequence). The DNA of the CDR3 is TGTGCCAGCAGCCAGGATAATCGGGGGGGCGGGGTTGAGACCCAGTACTTC. Translating gives CASSQDNRGGGVETQYF.

CDR3 coding DNA: TGCGCCAGCAGCCAAGGGCTAGGCGAGCAGTACTTC. This encodes CASSQGLGEQYF. The V gene is TRBV4-1, the J gene TRBJ2-7; no definite D call. Germline CDR1 and CDR2: MGHRA and YSYEKL. Trimming removed 1 base at V and 6 bases at J, with 7 bases between. The CDR3 sequence is 12 residues long.

The chain employs TRBV4-1 and TRBJ1-6, with 7 positions matching TRBD1. Trimming removed 1 base from V and 7 bases from J; junction bases left unmatched: 4. This CDR3 is built from 15 residues. Per germline, CDR1 MGHRA and CDR2 YSYEKL. The CDR3: CASSQVTGENSPLHF. In nucleotides, the CDR3 is TGCGCCAGCAGCCAAGTTACAGGGGAGAATTCACCCCTCCACTTT.

The rearrangement uses TRBV15 and TRBJ2-5, with D maybe TRBD1 (6 bases). The V end was cut by 0 bases, the J end by 4 bases, with 15 bases between. The CDR3 extends over 16 amino acids. The germline CDR1 and CDR2 sequences are LNHNV and YYDKDF (reference sequence). CDR3 amino acids: CATSRDRSGGGETQYF. CDR3 DNA sequence: TGTGCCACCAGCAGAGATCGCTCTGGGGGCGGAGAGACCCAGTACTTC.

This chain joins TRBV2 and TRBJ2-3, with a weak D call TRBD2 (6 bases). Per germline, CDR1 SNHLY and CDR2 FYNNEI. V lost 4 bases, J lost 1 base, and 21 bases lay in between. The CDR3 is 18 amino acids. Here the CDR3 reads CASSVEGRPTGGTDTQYF. The CDR3 DNA reads as TGTGCCAGCAGTGTTGAGGGGCGACCCACGGGAGGCACAGATACGCAGTATTTT.

V gene TRBV12-3 or TRBV12-4 combines with J gene TRBJ1-1; tentatively, D is TRBD1 (5 bases). The CDR3 length is 12 residues. V lost 5 bases to trimming and J lost 10 bases, with 14 bases between them. CDR3 coding DNA: TGTGCCAGCAGTCCTCAGGGAAGGAGAGCTTTCTTT. Translated: CASSPQGRRAFF.

This chain connects TRBV2 to TRBJ2-5; no firm D call. The CDR3 loop spans 14 amino acids. Germline CDR1 reads SNHLY; CDR2 reads FYNNEI. The V gene lost 6 bases and the J gene lost 1 base, with 12 bases spanning the gap. The CDR3 coding sequence is TGTGCCAGCAGGGCTCGCACCCTCCAAGAGACCCAGTACTTC. This codes for CASRARTLQETQYF.

V usage is TRBV19 and J usage is TRBJ2-3; D may be TRBD2 (7 bases). The ends were cut back, 3 bases at V and 2 bases at J, with 12 bases in the middle. CDR1 LNHDA and CDR2 SQIVND come from the germline V gene (reference sequence). The CDR3 spans 15 residues. In DNA, the CDR3 is TGTGCCAGTAGTATGGGGCGGGGGCCCACAGATACGCAGTATTTT. This translates into CASSMGRGPTDTQYF.

The chain employs TRBV6-4 and TRBJ2-7, with D maybe TRBD2 (6 bases). Germline V gene lookup returns CDR1 MRHNA and CDR2 SNTAGT. The CDR3 totals 13 residues. The V and J ends lost 7 bases and 4 bases respectively, with 14 bases between them. This CDR3 reads CASIPTRLYEQYF. The CDR3 coding sequence is TGTGCCAGCATTCCGACTAGACTTTACGAGCAGTACTTC.

The rearrangement uses TRBV19 and TRBJ2-2; 10 nucleotides agree with TRBD1. V lost 9 bases, J lost 6 bases, and 7 bases stayed unmatched. The CDR3 consists of 14 residues. Germline assignment: CDR1 LNHDA and CDR2 SQIVND (reference sequence). CDR3 coding DNA: TGTGCCAGCCTGGGACAGGGGAGGGCCGGGGAGCTGTTTTTT. This sequence encodes CASLGQGRAGELFF.

The V and J genes are TRBV29-1 and TRBJ1-5, with 10 positions matching TRBD1. The germline gives CDR1 SQVTM, CDR2 ANQGSEA. Losses at the gene ends were 6 bases for V and 2 bases for J; bases not matched to a gene: 7. This CDR3 contains 15 residues. DNA for the CDR3: TGCAGCGTAACCTCCGGGACAGGGGGCAATCAGCCCCAGCATTTT. This sequence encodes CSVTSGTGGNQPQHF.

This chain connects TRBV30 to TRBJ1-1, with 9 bases lining up with TRBD1. Germline V gene sequence: CDR1 GTSNPN, CDR2 SVGIG (reference sequence). This CDR3 contains 14 residues. V dropped 1 base and J dropped 3; count of bases not matched to a gene: 3. CDR3 nucleotides: TGTGCCTGGAGTGACAGGGGGCGGGACACTGAAGCTTTCTTT. Encoded protein: CAWSDRGRDTEAFF.

The chain carries TRBV28 and TRBJ1-1, with 9 positions matching TRBD1. The V and J ends lost 5 bases and 4 bases, in that order; junction bases with no gene match: 8. This CDR3 has 15 amino acids. Per germline, CDR1 MDHEN and CDR2 SYDVKM. The CDR3 protein is CASSPRQGDGTEAFF. In nucleotides, the CDR3 is TGTGCCAGCAGTCCCCGACAGGGGGACGGCACTGAAGCTTTCTTT.

Remarks on this clone: One end of the junction does not line up with germline, which may come from a read error. The genes are TRBV28 and TRBJ2-1; D remains ambiguous. This CDR3 comprises 14 residues. Per the germline V gene, CDR1 is MDHEN and CDR2 is SYDVKM. The CDR3 is CTSSTQSSYNEQFF. The DNA of the CDR3 is TGTACCAGCAGTACACAGAGCTCCTACAATGAGCAGTTCTTC. Drawing the rest from reference TRBV28 and TRBJ2-1, the complete variable domain is DVKVTQSSRYLVKRTGEKVFLECVQDMDHENMFWYRQDPGLGLRLIYFSYDVKMKEKGDIPEGYSVSREKKERFSLILESASTNQTSMYLCTSSTQSSYNEQFFGPGTRLTVL.

V gene TRBV5-1 combines with J gene TRBJ2-3, with 9 bases lining up with TRBD2. The CDR3 length is 17 residues. In germline, CDR1 is SGHRS, CDR2 YFSETQ. Trimming removed 2 bases from V and 2 bases from J; junction bases left unmatched: 9. CDR3 DNA: TGCGCCAGCAGCTTCGGAACGAGCGGGGGGAACACAGATACGCAGTATTTT. Amino acid sequence: CASSFGTSGGNTDTQYF.

This clone was counted once. This chain uses TRBV19 with TRBJ2-1; 7 bases align to TRBD1. Trimming cost V 5 bases and J 3 bases; bases outside gene matches: 7. This CDR3 contains 15 residues. Per germline, CDR1 LNHDA and CDR2 SQIVND (reference sequence). CDR3 amino acids: CASSPRYRGYNEQFF. CDR3 DNA sequence: TGTGCCAGTAGTCCACGGTACAGGGGCTACAATGAGCAGTTCTTC.

DNA of the CDR3: TGTGCCAGCAGCTTAGGTAGGCAGGGAGGGAACACTGAAGCTTTCTTT. It translates to CASSLGRQGGNTEAFF. The rearrangement links TRBV11-2 to TRBJ1-1; possible D gene TRBD1, 5 bases. Germline CDR1 SGHAT, CDR2 FQNNGV. V was pared by 1 base and J by 1 base, with 13 bases between. The CDR3 spans 16 residues.

The chain uses TRBV6-1 and TRBJ1-6; 8 bases align to TRBD1. The junction had 4 bases not matched to a gene; V was cut back by 2 bases and J by 7 bases. The CDR3 loop spans 15 amino acids. Germline CDR1 is MNHNS and CDR2 is SASEGT. The CDR3 DNA is TGTGCCAGCAGTGAACAGGGGGCATTGAATTCACCCCTCCACTTT. Translating gives CASSEQGALNSPLHF.

The CDR3 region is CASSLGTTGAHEQYF. CDR3 coding DNA: TGCGCCAGCAGCTTGGGTACGACAGGGGCCCACGAGCAGTACTTC. The chain links TRBV5-1 to TRBJ2-7, with 8 bases aligning to TRBD1. J was trimmed by 5 bases and V by 0 bases; bases with no gene match: 7. The V gene's germline CDR1 is SGHRS and CDR2 YFSETQ. The CDR3 is made up of 15 amino acids.

J is TRBJ2-7 and V is TRBV27, with 7 nucleotides matching TRBD1. V shed 4 bases, J shed 0 bases, and the junction held 3 bases outside the gene matches. CDR3 size: 14 residues. From germline, CDR1 is MNHEY and CDR2 SMNVEV (reference sequence). The CDR3 loop reads CASSWDSTSYEQYF. DNA of the CDR3: TGTGCCAGCAGTTGGGACAGTACCTCCTACGAGCAGTACTTC.

This clone came up a few times. The chain is built from TRBV5-4 and TRBJ2-1; D perhaps matches TRBD1 (6 bases). Deletions cut 4 bases from V and 10 bases from J, with 18 bases between. CDR3 length: 14 residues. The germline gives CDR1 SGHNT, CDR2 YYREEE (reference sequence). CDR3 protein: CASSSPGTLGEQFF. In DNA, the CDR3 is TGTGCCAGCAGCAGCCCCGGGACATTAGGCGAGCAGTTCTTC.

The table lists this clone with a count of one. This sequence joins TRBV7-8 and TRBJ2-7; 11 bases match TRBD1. This CDR3 region has 17 residues. The V gene's germline CDR1 is SGHVS and CDR2 FQNEAQ. The junction had 5 bases not matched to a gene; V was cut back by 1 base and J by 0 bases. The CDR3 here is CASSLGRGTGGSYEQYF. Written as DNA, the CDR3 is TGTGCCAGCAGCTTAGGACGTGGGACAGGGGGCTCCTACGAGCAGTACTTC.

The chain carries TRBV30 and TRBJ1-2, with D perhaps TRBD1 (5 bases). The length of the CDR3 is 15 residues. Per germline, CDR1 GTSNPN and CDR2 SVGIG (reference sequence). The CDR3 spells CAAPGLLGSSYGYTF. Here the CDR3 DNA reads TGTGCAGCGCCGGGACTTCTCGGCTCGTCCTATGGCTACACCTTC.

This clone occurred once. The V and J genes are TRBV20-1 and TRBJ1-1; no clear D gene. The length of the CDR3 is 15 residues. Trimming removed 3 bases from V and 0 bases from J, with 14 bases in between. Germline CDR1 and CDR2: DFQATT and SNEGSKA (reference sequence). The CDR3 nucleotides read TGCAGTGCTAGTGAATACAGCCCCATGAACACTGAAGCTTTCTTT. The encoded protein is CSASEYSPMNTEAFF.

The chain has TRBV5-6 and TRBJ1-6; 8 bases are a match to TRBD1. Germline CDR1 reads SGHDT; CDR2 reads YYEEEE. The CDR3 has 16 residues. V was clipped by 4 bases and J by 7 bases; unmatched bases: 10. This CDR3 is CASSAADRGRNSPLHF. CDR3 DNA sequence: TGTGCCAGCAGCGCCGCTGACAGGGGTCGGAATTCACCCCTCCACTTT.